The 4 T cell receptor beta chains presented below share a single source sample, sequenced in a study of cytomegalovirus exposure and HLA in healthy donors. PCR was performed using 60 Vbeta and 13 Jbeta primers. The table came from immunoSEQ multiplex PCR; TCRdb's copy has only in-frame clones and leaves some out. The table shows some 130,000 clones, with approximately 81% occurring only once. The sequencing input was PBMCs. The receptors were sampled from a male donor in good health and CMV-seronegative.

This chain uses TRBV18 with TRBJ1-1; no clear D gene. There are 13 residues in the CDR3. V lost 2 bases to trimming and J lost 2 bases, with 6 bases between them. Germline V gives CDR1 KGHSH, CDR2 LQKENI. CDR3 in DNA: TGTGCCAGCTCACCATTGGGCAACACTGAAGCTTTCTTT. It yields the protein CASSPLGNTEAFF.

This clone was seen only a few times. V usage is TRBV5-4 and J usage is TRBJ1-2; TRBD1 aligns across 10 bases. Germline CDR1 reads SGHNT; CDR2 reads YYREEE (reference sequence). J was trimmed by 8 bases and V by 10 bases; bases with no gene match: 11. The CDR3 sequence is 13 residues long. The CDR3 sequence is CASDDRGRRGYTF. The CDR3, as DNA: TGTGCCTCGGACGACAGGGGGCGACGGGGCTACACCTTC. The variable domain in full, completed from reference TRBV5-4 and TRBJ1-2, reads ETGVTQSPTHLIKTRGQQVTLRCSSQSGHNTVSWYQQALGQGPQFIFQYYREEENGRGNFPPRFSGLQFPNYSSELNVNALELDDSALYLCASDDRGRRGYTFGSGTRLTVV.

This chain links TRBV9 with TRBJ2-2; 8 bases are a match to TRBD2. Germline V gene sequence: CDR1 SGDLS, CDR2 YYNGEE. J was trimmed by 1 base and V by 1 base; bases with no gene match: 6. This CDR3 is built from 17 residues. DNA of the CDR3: TGTGCCAGCAGCGTAACCGGGACTAGATTGAACACCGGGGAGCTGTTTTTT. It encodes CASSVTGTRLNTGELFF.

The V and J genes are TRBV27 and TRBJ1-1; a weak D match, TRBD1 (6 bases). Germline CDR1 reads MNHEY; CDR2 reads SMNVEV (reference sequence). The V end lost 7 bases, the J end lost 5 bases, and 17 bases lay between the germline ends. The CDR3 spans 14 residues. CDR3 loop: CASTPRGGRTEAFF. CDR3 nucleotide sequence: TGTGCCAGCACCCCGAGGGGGGGGCGGACTGAAGCTTTCTTT.